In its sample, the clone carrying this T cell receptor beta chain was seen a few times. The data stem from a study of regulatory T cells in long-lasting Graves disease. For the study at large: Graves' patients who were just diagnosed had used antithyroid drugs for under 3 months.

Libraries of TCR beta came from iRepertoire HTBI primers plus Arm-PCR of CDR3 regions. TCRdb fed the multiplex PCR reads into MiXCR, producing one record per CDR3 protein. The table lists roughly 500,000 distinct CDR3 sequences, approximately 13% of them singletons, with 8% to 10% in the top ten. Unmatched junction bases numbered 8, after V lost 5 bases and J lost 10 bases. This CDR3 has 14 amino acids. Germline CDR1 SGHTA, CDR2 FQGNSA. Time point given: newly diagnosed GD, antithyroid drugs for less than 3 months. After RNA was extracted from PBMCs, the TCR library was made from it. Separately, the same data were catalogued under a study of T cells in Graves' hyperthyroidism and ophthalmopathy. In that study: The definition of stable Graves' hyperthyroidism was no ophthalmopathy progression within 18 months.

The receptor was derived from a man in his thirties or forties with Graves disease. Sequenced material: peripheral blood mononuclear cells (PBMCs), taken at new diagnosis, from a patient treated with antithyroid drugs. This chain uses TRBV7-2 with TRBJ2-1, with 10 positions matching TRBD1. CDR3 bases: TGTGCCAGCAGCGTCCGGGACAGGGGTCGGGAGCAGTTCTTC. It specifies CASSVRDRGREQFF. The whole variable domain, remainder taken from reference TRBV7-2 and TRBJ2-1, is GAGVSQSPSNKVTEKGKDVELRCDPISGHTALYWYRQSLGQGLEFLIYFQGNSAPDKSGLPSDRFSAERTGGSVSTLTIQRTQQEDSAVYLCASSVRDRGREQFFGPGTRLTVL.